The 32 T cell receptor beta chains in this list originate from one sample, sequenced in a study of spatial heterogeneity in lung cancer. Each CDR3 protein is one row after TCRdb ran MiXCR on the 5' RACE reads. The repertoire has some 7,000 distinct CDR3 sequences, around 7% of them found once; the top ten carry about three quarters. Documented time point: sample taken at primary tumor resection. Whole RNA from tumor, nontumor lung or frozen PBMC was sequenced unsorted. The source was PBMCs, collected at surgery. These receptor sequences come from a male donor with early-stage non-small cell lung cancer.

This clonotype was seen ten or more times. A library prepared for alpha chains yielded this beta chain as an off-target read; its size is of little meaning. V is TRBV28 and J is TRBJ1-2, with D possibly TRBD1 on 6 matching bases. V lost 3 bases and J 4 bases, leaving 6 bases between the germline ends. The CDR3 has 12 residues. CDR1 MDHEN and CDR2 SYDVKM come from the germline V gene. The CDR3 DNA is TGTGCCAGCAGTTTGGACAGCTATGGCTACACCTTC. This sequence encodes CASSLDSYGYTF.

Of note for this clonotype: Since it is a stray read in a library aimed at alpha chains, this beta chain has a size that is not meaningful. The chain joins TRBV7-8 to TRBJ2-7; the D is unclear. The germline CDR1 and CDR2 sequences are SGHVS and FQNEAQ. This CDR3 has 11 amino acids. V was pared by 5 bases and J by 4 bases, with 6 bases between. The chain's CDR3 is CASSNAYEQYV. The CDR3 region has the DNA TGTGCCAGCAGCAACGCTTACGAGCAGTACGTC.

In this sample, this clonotype turned up many times. Being off target in a library aimed at alpha chains, this beta chain has a size of little meaning. This chain uses TRBV20-1 with TRBJ1-1; D unclear. V was trimmed by 0 bases and J by 0 bases, leaving 11 bases between them. CDR1 and CDR2 from the germline V gene are DFQATT and SNEGSKA (reference sequence). The CDR3 length is 15 residues. CDR3 nucleotides: TGCAGTGCTAGAGATCACGGGGTGGTGAACACTGAAGCTTTCTTT. Translated: CSARDHGVVNTEAFF.

This clonotype was detected ten times or more. This beta chain appears as a stray read in a library generated for alpha chains; its size is not informative. The chain joins TRBV19 to TRBJ2-2; 7 bases fit TRBD1. The CDR3 runs 15 residues. Germline trimming cut 7 bases from V and 0 bases from J; bases unmatched to any gene: 5. Germline V CDR1 and CDR2: LNHDA, SQIVND (reference sequence). The DNA for the CDR3 is TGTGCCAGTACCCCGGACAGGCCGAACACCGGGGAGCTGTTTTTT. Its translation is CASTPDRPNTGELFF.

There are many counts of this clonotype. This beta chain is a stray read from a library made for alpha chains; its abundance is not meaningful. This chain joins TRBV6-2 or TRBV6-3 and TRBJ2-3; perhaps TRBD1 as D (6 bases). The V end was cut by 4 bases, the J end by 2 bases, with 28 bases between. This CDR3 has 20 amino acids. Germline values: CDR1 MNHEY, CDR2 SVGEGT. CDR3 in amino acids: CASSFSPESSGTLYTDTQYF. The DNA of the CDR3 is TGTGCCAGCAGTTTCTCACCTGAGAGCTCCGGGACACTATACACAGATACGCAGTATTTT.

This clonotype appeared many times. As an off-target read in a library built for alpha chains, this beta chain has a frequency of little significance. The V call is TRBV19, the J call TRBJ2-5; D might be TRBD1 or TRBD2, each matching 5 bases. The CDR3 spans 14 residues. The V and J ends lost 5 bases and 1 base respectively, with 11 bases between them. The germline V gene has CDR1 LNHDA and CDR2 SQIVND (reference sequence). CDR3 nucleotide sequence: TGTGCCAGTAGTCCTAGGGACCTCCAAGAGACCCAGTACTTC. It codes for CASSPRDLQETQYF.

This clonotype was observed many times. The library was prepared for alpha chains; this beta chain is a stray read, so its frequency means little. The gene calls are TRBV28 and TRBJ2-3; TRBD2 aligns across 10 bases. V dropped 0 bases and J dropped 2; count of bases not matched to a gene: 5. This CDR3 has 17 amino acids. The germline V gene encodes CDR1 MDHEN and CDR2 SYDVKM. The CDR3 nucleotides read TGTGCCAGCAGTTTATGGACCGGGACTAGCGACACAGATACGCAGTATTTT. Amino acids: CASSLWTGTSDTDTQYF. Full variable domain (missing parts from reference TRBV28 and TRBJ2-3): DVKVTQSSRYLVKRTGEKVFLECVQDMDHENMFWYRQDPGLGLRLIYFSYDVKMKEKGDIPEGYSVSREKKERFSLILESASTNQTSMYLCASSLWTGTSDTDTQYFGPGTRLTVL.

There are a few counts of this clonotype. This beta chain is an unintended read in a library built for alpha chains; its size means little. V gene TRBV29-1 combines with J gene TRBJ2-2, with TRBD2 matching 9 bases. Germline trimming cut 3 bases from V and 5 bases from J; bases unmatched to any gene: 1. This CDR3 is built from 13 residues. From germline, CDR1 is SQVTM and CDR2 ANQGSEA. The CDR3 sequence is CSVDLAGTGELFF. The CDR3 DNA sequence: TGCAGCGTTGACCTAGCGGGGACCGGGGAGCTGTTTTTT.

This clonotype was counted many times. This beta chain is a stray sequence in a library constructed for alpha chains; its clone size is not meaningful. The V gene is TRBV19, the J gene TRBJ2-3; the match to TRBD1 covers 8 bases. Germline V lookup: CDR1 LNHDA, CDR2 SQIVND (reference sequence). The CDR3 spans 15 residues. V shed 3 bases, J shed 2 bases, and the junction held 4 bases outside the gene matches. The CDR3 loop is CASSILQGDTDTQYF. DNA for the CDR3: TGTGCCAGTAGTATTTTACAGGGGGACACAGATACGCAGTATTTT.

This clonotype has a count of ten or more. One end of the junction is discordant with germline, which a read error may explain. The library was designed around alpha chains, so this beta chain is a stray read whose abundance carries little weight. V usage is TRBV6-5 and J usage is TRBJ1-1; tentatively, D is TRBD1 (5 bases). This CDR3 contains 12 residues. CDR1 is MNHEY and CDR2 is SVGAGI in the germline V gene. This CDR3 reads CASSFSLGEVFF. CDR3 DNA: TGTGCCAGCAGTTTTTCCCTGGGGGAAGTTTTCTTT.

At least ten counts were recorded for this clonotype. Since it is a stray read in a library aimed at alpha chains, this beta chain has a size that is not meaningful. The genes are TRBV5-1 and TRBJ2-3, with TRBD1 identical over 8 bases. CDR1 SGHRS and CDR2 YFSETQ come from the germline V gene. The length of the CDR3 is 16 residues. Trimming at V came to 0 bases and at J to 4 bases, leaving 7 bases not matched to a gene. The CDR3 spells CASSLEGRGQADTQYF. CDR3 sequence (DNA): TGCGCCAGCAGCTTGGAGGGCAGGGGGCAGGCAGATACGCAGTATTTT.

This clonotype was counted at least ten times. Because this beta chain is a stray read in a library intended to capture alpha chains, its abundance should not be given much weight. The chain combines TRBV19 with TRBJ2-3; the match to TRBD1 covers 7 bases. The V gene's germline CDR1 is LNHDA and CDR2 SQIVND (reference sequence). Trimming removed 5 bases from V and 4 bases from J; junction bases left unmatched: 9. The CDR3 length is 15 residues. The CDR3 spells CASSDRDSSSDTQYF. The CDR3 nucleotides are TGTGCCAGTAGTGATAGGGACAGCTCCTCAGATACGCAGTATTTT.

The table lists this clonotype with many counts. The library was prepared for alpha chains; this beta chain is a stray read, so its frequency means little. This chain connects TRBV28 to TRBJ1-4; D is possibly TRBD1 (5 bases). In germline, CDR1 is MDHEN, CDR2 SYDVKM. The CDR3 is 13 amino acids. Trimming cost V 3 bases and J 5 bases, with 7 bases left between them. In nucleotides, the CDR3 is TGTGCCAGCAGTTTGGGGGGAAATGAAAAACTGTTTTTT. It is translated as CASSLGGNEKLFF.

This clonotype has a count of ten or more. Within a library made for alpha chains, this beta chain is off target, and its count is uninformative. The rearrangement joins TRBV12-5 to TRBJ2-2; no definite D call. The CDR3 totals 15 residues. Germline V lookup: CDR1 LGHNT, CDR2 FRNRAP. V gave up 3 bases and J gave up 4 bases, with 12 bases separating them. CDR3 DNA sequence: TGTGCTAGTGGTTTCTTCGACGGAACCACCGGGGAGCTGTTTTTT. It translates to CASGFFDGTTGELFF.

This clonotype came up many times. The size of this beta chain means little, since it is a stray read in a library made for alpha chains. The chain couples TRBV6-5 to TRBJ2-5; D not resolved. Trimming removed 0 bases at V and 0 bases at J, with 5 bases between. The CDR3 is made up of 14 amino acids. Germline assignment: CDR1 MNHEY and CDR2 SVGAGI. CDR3 loop: CASSYSKNQETQYF. Written as DNA, the CDR3 is TGTGCCAGCAGTTACTCGAAGAACCAAGAGACCCAGTACTTC.

This clonotype showed up many times. The library was prepared for alpha chains; this beta chain is a stray read, so its frequency means little. This chain joins TRBV20-1 and TRBJ1-1, with a possible D match to TRBD1 (6 bases). V was shortened by 3 bases and J by 11 bases, with 16 bases between the two germline ends. The CDR3 length is 12 residues. Germline loops: CDR1 DFQATT, CDR2 SNEGSKA (reference sequence). Written as DNA, the CDR3 is TGCAGTGCTAGGCGACAGGCCAGAGAGGCTTTCTTT. This translates into CSARRQAREAFF.

Many counts were recorded for this clonotype. The library was built for alpha chains, so this beta chain is an off-target read and its size means little. This sequence joins TRBV30 and TRBJ1-1; D not certain. The CDR3 is 11 amino acids. V was clipped by 4 bases and J by 7 bases, with 10 bases between them. Germline V gives CDR1 GTSNPN, CDR2 SVGIG (reference sequence). DNA of the CDR3: TGTGCCTGGAACGGCCAGATTGAAGCTTTCTTT. The encoded protein is CAWNGQIEAFF.

This clonotype showed up many times. Because this beta chain is a stray read in a library intended to capture alpha chains, its abundance should not be given much weight. The CDR3 DNA is TGTGCCAGCAGCCCGGGACAGGGGGGCCGCAATGAGCAGTTCTTC. It specifies CASSPGQGGRNEQFF. V and J are TRBV7-2 and TRBJ2-1; 11 bases fit TRBD1. The V segment lost 5 bases and the J segment 6 bases; nucleotides outside the gene matches: 6. The CDR3 has 15 residues. The germline V gene has CDR1 SGHTA and CDR2 FQGNSA.

Of note for this clonotype: Because the library targeted alpha chains, this beta chain is an off-target read whose size means little. The rearrangement links TRBV20-1 to TRBJ1-4; the D gene is possibly TRBD1 (5 bases). The CDR3 is 13 residues long. The V gene lost 5 bases and the J gene lost 4 bases, with 11 bases spanning the gap. Germline V CDR1 and CDR2: DFQATT, SNEGSKA (reference sequence). CDR3 in amino acids: CSAGGRGNEKLFF. In nucleotides, the CDR3 is TGCAGTGCTGGTGGGAGGGGTAATGAAAAACTGTTTTTT.

This clonotype was recorded at least ten times. This beta chain was picked up by a library intended for alpha chains and is off target, so its count carries little meaning. The chain employs TRBV14 and TRBJ1-2; D unresolved. The V end lost 2 bases, the J end lost 3 bases, and 7 bases lay between the germline ends. This CDR3 spans 13 amino acids. The germline CDR1 and CDR2 sequences are SGHDN and FVKESK. The CDR3 loop reads CASSQTRDYGYTF. For the CDR3, the DNA is TGTGCCAGCAGCCAAACCAGAGACTATGGCTACACCTTC.

Ten or more counts support this clonotype. This beta chain is a stray sequence in a library constructed for alpha chains; its clone size is not meaningful. V is TRBV12-3 or TRBV12-4 and J is TRBJ1-4; tentatively, D is TRBD1 (5 bases). CDR3 length equals 13 residues. The germline V and J ends were trimmed by 1 base and 8 bases, with 8 bases remaining between them. The CDR3 region is CASSLDQGEKLFF. The CDR3 DNA reads as TGTGCCAGCAGTTTAGACCAGGGCGAAAAACTGTTTTTT.

This clonotype was seen at least ten times. Because this beta chain is a stray read in a library intended to capture alpha chains, its abundance should not be given much weight. CDR3 DNA: TGTGCCAGCAGTACCAGACAGGGGCGCACTGAAGCTTTCTTT. Its protein product is CASSTRQGRTEAFF. The V gene is TRBV27, the J gene TRBJ1-1, with TRBD1 matching 8 bases. CDR1 and CDR2 from the germline V gene are MNHEY and SMNVEV (reference sequence). Unmatched junction bases numbered 6, after V lost 5 bases and J lost 4 bases. The CDR3 sequence is 14 residues long.

As regards this clonotype: With the library built for alpha chains, this beta chain is off target and its frequency is not meaningful. V and J are TRBV15 and TRBJ2-7, with 15 bases identical to TRBD2. The CDR3 loop spans 15 amino acids. Germline CDR1 reads LNHNV; CDR2 reads YYDKDF (reference sequence). Trimming at V came to 5 bases and at J to 4 bases, leaving 3 bases not matched to a gene. The CDR3 sequence: CATSVGTSGRYEQYF. CDR3 in DNA: TGTGCCACCAGCGTGGGGACTAGCGGGAGGTACGAGCAGTACTTC.

This clonotype has ten or more counts. This beta chain appears as a stray read in a library generated for alpha chains; its size is not informative. The rearrangement joins TRBV5-1 to TRBJ1-4; D is perhaps TRBD1 (6 bases). The CDR3 runs 14 residues. Germline loops: CDR1 SGHRS, CDR2 YFSETQ. V was shortened by 3 bases and J by 3 bases, with 9 bases between the two germline ends. DNA of the CDR3: TGCGCCAGCAGCTCACAGGGCCCTAATGAAAAACTGTTTTTT. Encoded protein: CASSSQGPNEKLFF.

This clonotype was observed at least ten times. Because the library targeted alpha chains, this beta chain is an off-target read whose size means little. CDR3 sequence (DNA): TGTGCCAGCAGTGAGCTCGCTAGCACAGATACGCAGTATTTT. This encodes CASSELASTDTQYF. V and J are TRBV6-4 and TRBJ2-3; D is ambiguous. CDR3 size: 14 residues. Trimming pared 3 bases from V and 0 bases from J, leaving 7 bases between. The germline CDR1 and CDR2 sequences are MRHNA and SNTAGT.

At least ten counts were recorded for this clonotype. As an off-target read in a library built for alpha chains, this beta chain has a frequency of little significance. This sequence joins TRBV20-1 and TRBJ2-1; D tentatively fits TRBD1 or TRBD2 (5 bases each). Germline V lookup: CDR1 DFQATT, CDR2 SNEGSKA (reference sequence). The CDR3 contains 15 residues. The CDR3 sequence is CRAGDPTGPYNEQFF. The CDR3 DNA is TGCAGGGCCGGGGACCCCACCGGGCCCTACAATGAGCAGTTCTTC.

This clonotype was counted at least ten times. This beta chain turned up in a library designed for alpha chains; as an off-target read, its abundance says little. The rearrangement uses TRBV20-1 and TRBJ2-1; 12 positions match TRBD2. CDR1 and CDR2 from the germline V gene are DFQATT and SNEGSKA (reference sequence). V lost 3 bases and J lost 1; bases outside the gene matches: 4. This CDR3 is 16 amino acids long. The CDR3, as DNA: TGCAGTGCTAGTGAGGGACTAGCGGGTTCCTACAATGAGCAGTTCTTC. The encoded protein is CSASEGLAGSYNEQFF.

This clonotype was observed many times. Because this beta chain is a stray read in a library intended to capture alpha chains, its abundance should not be given much weight. The chain couples TRBV7-9 to TRBJ2-1; D could derive from TRBD1 or TRBD2 (5 bases each). Trimming stripped 5 bases from V and 5 bases from J, with 19 bases between. The CDR3 contains 16 residues. CDR1 SEHNR and CDR2 FQNEAQ come from the germline V gene (reference sequence). The CDR3 DNA sequence: TGTGCCAGCAGCCCCCCCAACCGGGACGTTAACAATGAGCAGTTCTTC. The encoded protein is CASSPPNRDVNNEQFF.

This clonotype was detected a few times. This beta chain appears as a stray read in a library generated for alpha chains; its size is not informative. This chain connects TRBV5-1 to TRBJ1-2; no definite D call. The CDR3 runs to 14 residues. V was shortened by 5 bases and J by 2 bases, with 13 bases between the two germline ends. Germline CDR1 SGHRS, CDR2 YFSETQ. CDR3 coding DNA: TGCGCCAGCAGTTCAACCAGGTCGAACTATGGCTACACCTTC. As protein: CASSSTRSNYGYTF.

This clonotype was seen at least ten times. This beta chain turned up in a library designed for alpha chains; as an off-target read, its abundance says little. V and J are TRBV4-1 and TRBJ1-4; no clear D. The ends were cut back, 0 bases at V and 6 bases at J, with 11 bases in the middle. This CDR3 spans 15 amino acids. Germline V gene lookup returns CDR1 MGHRA and CDR2 YSYEKL. The CDR3 nucleotides read TGCGCCAGCAGCCAAGATTACCCCTCCGATGAAAAACTGTTTTTT. Encoded protein: CASSQDYPSDEKLFF.

Details on this clonotype: For a library built for alpha chains, this beta chain is a stray read; little rests on its size. This chain's CDR3 is CASSPAGTDYEQYV. In nucleotides, the CDR3 is TGTGCCAGCAGCCCCGCCGGGACAGACTACGAGCAGTACGTC. V and J are TRBV6-5 and TRBJ2-7, with 7 nucleotides matching TRBD1. The germline CDR1 and CDR2 sequences are MNHEY and SVGAGI. The junction had 8 bases not matched to a gene; V was cut back by 6 bases and J by 3 bases. The length of the CDR3 is 14 residues.

Ten or more counts support this clonotype. Within a library made for alpha chains, this beta chain is off target, and its count is uninformative. This chain links TRBV19 with TRBJ1-6; a weak D match, TRBD1 (6 bases). V was trimmed by 8 bases and J by 11 bases, leaving 19 bases between them. The V gene's germline CDR1 is LNHDA and CDR2 SQIVND (reference sequence). The CDR3 sequence is 14 residues long. The CDR3, as DNA: TGTGCCAGTTCCGAGTCCCCGCGGGGGCCACCCCTCCACTTT. Translation gives CASSESPRGPPLHF.